The clone carrying this TCR beta chain was seen at least ten times. Its cognate antigen is unknown. The data belong to a study of T cells in Graves' hyperthyroidism and ophthalmopathy. Study summary: Before treatment of any kind, peripheral blood was taken at initial diagnosis. Whole-study results and caveats: In blood, most of the thyroid clonotypes expanded above 0.001 were also present.

Uncontrolled infections, other autoimmune diseases, pregnancy or lactation led to exclusion of patients. RNA transcripts provided the source from which TCR beta CDR3 regions were amplified. HTBI primers were the set used in a first-round RT-PCR of the TCR CDR3. TCRdb called the multiplex PCR reads again in MiXCR, with one record for every CDR3 protein. The table lists roughly 170,000 distinct CDR3 sequences, over 15% of them singletons. CDR1 and CDR2 from the germline V gene are DFQATT and SNEGSKA (reference sequence). This CDR3 has 13 residues. V lost 5 bases and J lost 4, with 14 bases in between. The V call is TRBV20-1, the J call TRBJ2-5, with D tentatively TRBD2 (5 bases). Sequenced input: blood. The origin of this receptor is a woman between 50 and 59 years old with Graves' hyperthyroidism. The CDR3 DNA reads as TGCAGTGCTCCTACTAGGGATGGAGAGACCCAGTACTTC. It codes for CSAPTRDGETQYF.